Detailed here is one T cell receptor (beta chain). Its antigen is not known. Repertoires were generated with immunoSEQ multiplex PCR, while TCRdb's copy carries only in-frame clones and drops some. This table has several thousand clones, about 80% appearing once. The data originate from a study of immune evolution from preneoplasia to lung adenocarcinoma. About the study: HLA loss of heterozygosity: about 7% AIS, about 15% MIA, approximately 31% ADC, none AAH. Study-level findings and limits: Highest clonality occurred in KRAS-mutant, not EGFR-mutant or double wild-type, nodules. Normal lung had highest clonality; later lesions appeared denser, more diverse.

The CDR3 length is 15 residues. The germline V gene has CDR1 LNHDA and CDR2 SQIVND (reference sequence). Trimming removed 2 bases from V and 6 bases from J, with 16 bases in between. This TCR derives from a person aged 55-80 years with lung adenocarcinoma. The rearrangement links TRBV19 to TRBJ1-2, with unresolved D. Sequenced sample: FFPE lung adenocarcinoma in situ tissue. The chain's CDR3 is CASSILRHTIDGYTF. The CDR3 DNA follows: TGTGCCAGTAGTATACTCAGGCATACCATTGATGGCTACACCTTC.